This record looks at one T cell receptor (beta chain) sequence and its context. The data belong to a study of blood T cell repertoires in COVID-19. Across the whole study: The analysed material was cDNA or gDNA that came from T cells, B-cell-depleted T cells, or PBMCs.

Sequencing was performed with immunoSEQ multiplex PCR; in TCRdb, only in-frame clones are kept and a portion is missing. This sample carries more than 70,000 clones, over 75% of them seen once, and the ten largest clones take 5.8%. The germline V gene has CDR1 LGHDT and CDR2 YNNKEL (reference sequence). This CDR3 contains 16 residues. V was clipped by 3 bases and J by 4 bases; unmatched bases: 8. The V gene is TRBV3-1 (or the pseudogene TRBV3-2), the J gene TRBJ1-5, with 8 bases identical to TRBD1. The TCR originated in a man over 45 with active COVID-19. Source material: peripheral blood. The chain's CDR3 is CASSQNDRGWNQPQHF. In DNA, the CDR3 is TGTGCCAGCAGCCAGAACGACAGGGGTTGGAATCAGCCCCAGCATTTT.